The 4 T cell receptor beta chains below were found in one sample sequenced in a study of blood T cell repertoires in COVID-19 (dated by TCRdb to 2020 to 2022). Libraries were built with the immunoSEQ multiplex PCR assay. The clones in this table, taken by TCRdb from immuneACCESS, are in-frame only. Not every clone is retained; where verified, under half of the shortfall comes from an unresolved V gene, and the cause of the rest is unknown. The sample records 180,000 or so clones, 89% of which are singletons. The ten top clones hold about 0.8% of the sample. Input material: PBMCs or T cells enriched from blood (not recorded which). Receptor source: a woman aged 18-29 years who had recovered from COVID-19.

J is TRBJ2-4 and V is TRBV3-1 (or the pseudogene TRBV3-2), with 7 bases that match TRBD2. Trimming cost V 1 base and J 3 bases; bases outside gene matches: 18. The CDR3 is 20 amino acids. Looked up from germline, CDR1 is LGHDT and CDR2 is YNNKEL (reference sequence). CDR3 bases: TGTGCCAGCAGCCAAGTACCCCCTACGGTTCGGGGGGAAGGCAAAAACATTCAGTACTTC. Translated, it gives CASSQVPPTVRGEGKNIQYF.

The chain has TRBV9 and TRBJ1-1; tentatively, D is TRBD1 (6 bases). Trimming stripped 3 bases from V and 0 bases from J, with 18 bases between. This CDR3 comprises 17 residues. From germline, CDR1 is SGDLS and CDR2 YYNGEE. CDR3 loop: CASSAQDSLYLNTEAFF. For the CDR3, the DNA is TGTGCCAGCAGCGCCCAGGACAGTCTATACTTGAACACTGAAGCTTTCTTT.

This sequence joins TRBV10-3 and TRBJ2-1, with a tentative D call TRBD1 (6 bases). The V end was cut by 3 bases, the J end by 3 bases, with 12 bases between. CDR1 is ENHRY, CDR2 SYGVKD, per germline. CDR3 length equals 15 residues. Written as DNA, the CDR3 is TGTGCCATCAGTGAACCGACAGGTGTCTACAATGAGCAGTTCTTC. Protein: CAISEPTGVYNEQFF.

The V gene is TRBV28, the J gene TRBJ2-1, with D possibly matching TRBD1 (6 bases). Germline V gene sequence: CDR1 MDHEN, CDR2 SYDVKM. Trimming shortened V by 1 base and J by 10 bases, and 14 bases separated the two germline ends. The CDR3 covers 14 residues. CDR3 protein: CASSLLQGPEEQFF. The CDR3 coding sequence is TGTGCCAGCAGTTTATTGCAGGGGCCGGAGGAGCAGTTCTTC.